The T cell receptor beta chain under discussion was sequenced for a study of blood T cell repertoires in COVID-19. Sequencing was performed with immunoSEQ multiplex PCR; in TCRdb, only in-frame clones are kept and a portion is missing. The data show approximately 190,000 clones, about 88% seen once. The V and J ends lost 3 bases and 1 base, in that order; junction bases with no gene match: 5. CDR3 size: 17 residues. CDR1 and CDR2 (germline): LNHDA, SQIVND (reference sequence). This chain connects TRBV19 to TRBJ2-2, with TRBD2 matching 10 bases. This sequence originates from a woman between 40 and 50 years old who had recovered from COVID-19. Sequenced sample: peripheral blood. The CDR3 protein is CASSIRRLAGNTGELFF. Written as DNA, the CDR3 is TGTGCCAGTAGTATTAGGAGACTAGCGGGGAACACCGGGGAGCTGTTTTTT.